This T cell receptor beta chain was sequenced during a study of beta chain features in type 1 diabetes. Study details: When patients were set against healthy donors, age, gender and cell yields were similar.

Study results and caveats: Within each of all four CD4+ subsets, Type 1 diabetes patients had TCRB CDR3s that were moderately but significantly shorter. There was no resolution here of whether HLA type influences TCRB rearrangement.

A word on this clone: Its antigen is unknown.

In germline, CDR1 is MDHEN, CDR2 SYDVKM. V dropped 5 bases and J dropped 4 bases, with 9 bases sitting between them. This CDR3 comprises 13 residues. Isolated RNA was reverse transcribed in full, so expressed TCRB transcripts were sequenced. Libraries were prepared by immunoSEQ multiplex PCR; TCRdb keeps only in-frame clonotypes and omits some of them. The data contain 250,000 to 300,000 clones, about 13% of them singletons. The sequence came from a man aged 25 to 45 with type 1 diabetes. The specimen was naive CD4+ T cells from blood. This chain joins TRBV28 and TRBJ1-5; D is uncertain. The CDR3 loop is CASSRLENQPQHF. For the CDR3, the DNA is TGTGCCAGCAGTAGACTAGAGAATCAGCCCCAGCATTTT.